This T cell receptor beta chain was captured in a study of T cell changes during pregnancy in multiple sclerosis (dated by TCRdb to about 2019). Broadly, across the study: The study examined how the T cell repertoire changed over the course of pregnancy in women with multiple sclerosis.

The library was prepared using the immunoSEQ multiplex PCR assay. The clones in this table, taken by TCRdb from immuneACCESS, are in-frame only. Not every clone is retained; where verified, under half of the shortfall comes from an unresolved V gene, and the cause of the rest is unknown. The sample table records approximately 46,000 clones; 90% of these occur just once. Of the sample, 5% to 6.5% falls within the top ten clones. The CDR3 covers 13 residues, taking in both the cysteine and the phenylalanine. The only DNA kept is the CDR3, 39 bases in frame from the first base. Sequences LNHNV (CDR1) and YYDKDF (CDR2) are obtained from the germline V gene (reference sequence). At the junction V is shortened by 5 bases and J by 4 bases; bases outside the gene matches: 2. Of note for this clone: The specificity of this receptor is unknown. There are no base qualities to consult, and no much larger clone falls within one base.

The chain couples TRBV15 to TRBJ1-2, with 9 bases aligning to TRBD1. Sequencing was performed on peripheral blood, taken after pregnancy. This clonotype was sampled from a female donor in good health, enrolled as a control in a pregnancy study. Here the CDR3 is given as CATSPDRGYGYTF. Read as DNA, the sequence is TGTGCCACCAGCCCGGACAGGGGCTATGGCTACACCTTC.